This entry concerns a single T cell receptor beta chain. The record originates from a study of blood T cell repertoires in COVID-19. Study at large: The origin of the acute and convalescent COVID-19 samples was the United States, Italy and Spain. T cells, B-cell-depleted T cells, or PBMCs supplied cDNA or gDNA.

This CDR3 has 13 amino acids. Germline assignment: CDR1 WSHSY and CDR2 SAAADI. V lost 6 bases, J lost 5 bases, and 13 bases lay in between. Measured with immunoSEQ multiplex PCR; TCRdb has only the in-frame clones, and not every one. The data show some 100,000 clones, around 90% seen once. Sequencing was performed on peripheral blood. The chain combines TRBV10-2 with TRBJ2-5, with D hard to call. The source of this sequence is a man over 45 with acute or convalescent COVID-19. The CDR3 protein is CASSRNYLETQYF. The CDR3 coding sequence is TGCGCCAGCAGCAGGAATTATTTGGAGACCCAGTACTTC.